The sequence of this T cell receptor (beta chain) was determined in a study of CD8 T cells in ankylosing spondylitis. Worth noting for this clonotype: Its target is not known.

V was pared by 5 bases and J by 6 bases, with 23 bases between. Germline assignment: CDR1 DFQATT and CDR2 SNEGSKA (reference sequence). The CDR3 is 15 residues long. Each CDR3 protein is one row after TCRdb ran MiXCR on the 5' RACE reads. This table holds fewer than 650,000 distinct CDR3 sequences, about 12% found once. Study outcomes and limitations: One TCR beta motif, made up of several highly homologous variants, appeared characteristic of ankylosing spondylitis blood.

The TCR was taken from a male donor with ankylosing spondylitis. Sequencing used blood, either unsorted or a sorted T cell fraction (not recorded which). The rearrangement uses TRBV20-1 and TRBJ2-7; D tentatively reads TRBD1 or TRBD2 (5 bases each). CDR3 protein: CSALEMGPSDPEQYF. The CDR3 DNA sequence: TGCAGTGCTCTCGAAATGGGACCGTCGGACCCCGAGCAGTACTTC.